The T cell receptor (beta chain) under discussion was sequenced for a study of blood T cell repertoires in COVID-19 (TCRdb year 2020). About the full investigation: The collaborator samples originated in the United States, Italy and Spain and spanned the acute and convalescent phases of COVID-19. The material from the prospective study consisted of cDNA or gDNA derived from T cells, B-cell-depleted T cells, or PBMCs. Deeply sampled blood TCRbeta repertoires from subjects exposed to, actively infected with, or recovered from COVID-19 were included in the dataset. The repertoires were released in a freely available public database meant as a resource for research on the immune response to SARS-CoV-2. Samples were obtained from the ongoing ImmuneRACE study (first 160 participants) and from 950 to 1,500 subjects provided by 6 global collaborators. Sample metadata almost always included a de-identified subject ID, COVID-19 status, age in years and sex. HLA class I and class II types, where available, came from metadata supplied by the sample provider rather than from assay-based typing.

The immunoSEQ Assay, a bias-controlled multiplex PCR, was used to amplify TCRbeta CDR3 regions from genomic DNA. The authors' pipeline ran thus. Within the assay, amplification of reference gene primers was used to estimate how many nucleated cells each sample contained. To quantify the absolute abundance of each unique TCRbeta CDR3 rearrangement, sequence reads were collapsed and filtered. For each sample, productive Simpson clonality was calculated as the square root of Simpson's diversity index across productive rearrangements. The table comes from immuneACCESS by way of TCRdb, which keeps in-frame sequences with V and J called. Part of the clones is missing from these tables; in studies checked, under half for an unresolved V gene and the rest for unknown reasons. For V, J and clone size, that table is used; D and trimming come from the DNA. The sample table lists about 280,000 clones, 85% of them with a count of one. 5% to 6.5% of the sample rests with the top ten.

Paper-wide results and their limitations: How much clinical and demographic metadata was included differed by source and by participant, and the metadata was provided uncurated.

CDR1 is given as SEHNR and CDR2 as FQNEAQ, both from the germline V gene (reference sequence). The CDR3 has 14 amino acids, counting the end cysteine and phenylalanine. Only the CDR3 DNA is retained, 42 bases long and in frame from the first base. V loses 5 bases, J loses 5 bases, and the germline ends lie 13 bases apart. Each collaborating institution followed its own protocols to collect whole blood in K2EDTA tubes. For TCRbeta analysis, collaborators shipped samples in one of three forms: frozen whole blood, isolated PBMCs, or DNA extracted from either of those sample types. The count of this clone is one. Its target antigen remains unknown. The sample holds no much larger clone one base away, and base qualities are not on file.

The sequence derives from a man aged 45 to 65 with active or convalescent COVID-19. The receptor chain draws on TRBV7-9 and TRBJ2-4; matching of 5 bases hints at TRBD1 as the D gene. Sequenced sample: peripheral blood. Here is the DNA: TGTGCCAGCAGCCACCGTTTGGGGCAAAACATTCAGTACTTC. This gives the protein CASSHRLGQNIQYF.